The present TCR beta chain was sequenced within a study of molecular identifiers for immune sequencing clone quantification. This clonotype was recorded many times. Trimming left V 1 base short and J 6 bases short, with 7 bases between. Germline loops: CDR1 SEHNR, CDR2 FQNEAQ (reference sequence). CDR3 length: 13 residues. Library preparation followed earlier protocols using designated TCR primers. TCRdb called the PCR reads again in MiXCR, with one record for every CDR3 protein. The table shows about half a million distinct CDR3 sequences, with around a fifth occurring only once. Source material: naive CD8+ T cells from blood, with Jurkat cell RNA spiked in. Subset of the sample: FACS-sorted CD8+CD4-CCR7+CD45RA+ naive T cells. The V call is TRBV7-9, the J call TRBJ1-5, with unresolved D. The source of this sequence is a human donor in good health. Some libraries in this study had Jurkat cell RNA spiked in. The DNA of the CDR3 is TGTGCCAGCAGCTTAGGAGTTTCTCAGCCCCAGCATTTT. It specifies CASSLGVSQPQHF.